This T cell receptor (beta chain) was found in a study of blood T cell repertoires in COVID-19. Libraries were prepared by immunoSEQ multiplex PCR; TCRdb keeps only in-frame clonotypes and omits some of them. Among roughly 410,000 clones, 80% to 90% were seen once, and the ten largest hold 0.95% to 1.5%. CDR3 length equals 13 residues. Trimming removed 3 bases from V and 8 bases from J; junction bases left unmatched: 5. Germline V gene data show CDR1 as LGHDT and CDR2 as YNNKEL (reference sequence). Sequences were obtained from peripheral blood. The sequence came from a man aged 35 to 55 with acute or convalescent COVID-19. The V and J genes are TRBV3-1 (or the pseudogene TRBV3-2) and TRBJ1-2, with 8 bases matching TRBD1. CDR3 DNA: TGTGCCAGCAGCCAGAGATCAGGGGGCGGCTACACCTTC. It yields the protein CASSQRSGGGYTF.